The clone carrying this TCR beta chain came up a few times. Its antigen is still unknown. This specimen belongs to a study of molecular identifiers for immune sequencing clone quantification. Study results and caveats: Whereas naive cells kept under 1% of molecules in clones above 20 RNA copies, such clones held over 97% in effectors.

One entry per CDR3 protein results from TCRdb running MiXCR on the PCR reads. The sample lists around 480,000 distinct CDR3 sequences, roughly 26% seen once, with over 0.6% in the top ten. The sorting of naive CD8 T cells used the CD8+CD4-CCR7+CD45RA+ phenotype. The sequenced sample was naive CD8+ T cells from blood, with Jurkat cell RNA spiked in. Subset here: FACS-sorted CD8+CD4-CCR7+CD45RA+ naive T cells. The clonotype originates from a human donor in good health. Some libraries in this study had Jurkat cell RNA spiked in.

CDR3 region: CATARSSYNEQFF. CDR3 in DNA: TGTGCCACCGCCAGGAGCTCCTACAATGAGCAGTTCTTC. The chain recombines TRBV6-5 with TRBJ2-1; D is uncertain. The CDR3 consists of 13 residues. Trimming shortened V by 10 bases and J by 0 bases, and 10 bases separated the two germline ends. Germline loops: CDR1 MNHEY, CDR2 SVGAGI.